Each of the 20 T cell receptor beta chains below was sequenced from the same sample in a study of blood T cell repertoires in COVID-19. TCRdb's copy holds only in-frame clones and misses some; the assay was immunoSEQ multiplex PCR. Among 250,000 to 350,000 clones listed, around 82% were seen once. Sequencing used peripheral blood. The receptors come from a human donor with COVID-19, enrolled during active disease. The donor label of this sample is uncertain.

The chain uses TRBV29-1 and TRBJ1-2; possibly TRBD1 for D (5 bases). Per the germline V gene, CDR1 is SQVTM and CDR2 is ANQGSEA. The CDR3 sequence is 13 residues long. V was cut by 4 bases and J by 0 bases, with 9 bases left in between. CDR3 sequence (DNA): TGCAGCGTTGCAGGGATACCTAACTATGGCTACACCTTC. Its translation: CSVAGIPNYGYTF.

This chain joins TRBV9 and TRBJ2-5; D gene ambiguous. From germline, CDR1 is SGDLS and CDR2 YYNGEE. The CDR3 runs 11 residues. V was cut by 0 bases and J by 5 bases, with 2 bases left in between. The CDR3 sequence: CASSVAETQYF. In DNA form, the CDR3 reads TGTGCCAGCAGCGTAGCGGAGACCCAGTACTTC.

This clone was found a few times. The rearrangement uses TRBV28 and TRBJ2-7, with 7 nucleotides matching TRBD1. Trimming removed 8 bases from V and 0 bases from J; junction bases left unmatched: 1. The CDR3 is 12 amino acids. Germline CDR1 MDHEN, CDR2 SYDVKM. CDR3 sequence: CASWDSSYEQYF. The CDR3 DNA sequence: TGTGCCAGCTGGGACAGCTCCTACGAGCAGTACTTC.

The chain carries TRBV19 and TRBJ1-4; D remains ambiguous. The CDR3 loop spans 20 amino acids. CDR1 and CDR2 from the germline V gene are LNHDA and SQIVND (reference sequence). Trimming stripped 3 bases from V and 6 bases from J, with 29 bases between. This CDR3 is CASSIRRLMSAWENHEKLFF. In DNA, the CDR3 is TGTGCCAGTAGTATTCGGAGACTGATGTCGGCCTGGGAGAACCATGAAAAACTGTTTTTT.

The chain combines TRBV28 with TRBJ2-3; the match to TRBD2 covers 7 bases. This CDR3 comprises 15 residues. J was trimmed by 3 bases and V by 4 bases; bases with no gene match: 7. Germline CDR1 reads MDHEN; CDR2 reads SYDVKM. The DNA for the CDR3 is TGTGCCAGCAGTTCCCCGGGGGGTCGGACAGATACGCAGTATTTT. Translating gives CASSSPGGRTDTQYF. Together with reference TRBV28 and TRBJ2-3, the CDR3 gives the full variable domain: DVKVTQSSRYLVKRTGEKVFLECVQDMDHENMFWYRQDPGLGLRLIYFSYDVKMKEKGDIPEGYSVSREKKERFSLILESASTNQTSMYLCASSSPGGRTDTQYFGPGTRLTVL.

This sequence joins TRBV2 and TRBJ2-2; 7 bases line up with TRBD2. There are 17 residues in the CDR3. From germline, CDR1 is SNHLY and CDR2 FYNNEI. V dropped 4 bases and J dropped 4; count of bases not matched to a gene: 12. CDR3 sequence: CASSGSRTRSSTGELFF. Here the CDR3 DNA reads TGTGCCAGCAGTGGCAGTCGGACTAGATCTTCCACCGGGGAGCTGTTTTTT. Looking up the rest from reference TRBV2 and TRBJ2-2 gives the full variable domain: EPEVTQTPSHQVTQMGQEVILRCVPISNHLYFYWYRQILGQKVEFLVSFYNNEISEKSEIFDDQFSVERPDGSNFTLKIRSTKLEDSAMYFCASSGSRTRSSTGELFFGEGSRLTVL.

V usage is TRBV28 and J usage is TRBJ1-1, with D hard to call. CDR1 is MDHEN and CDR2 is SYDVKM in the germline V gene. There are 12 residues in the CDR3. Trimming took 6 bases from V and 0 from J, leaving 5 bases between them. CDR3 coding DNA: TGTGCCAGCAGCCCAGTGAACACTGAAGCTTTCTTT. Translation gives CASSPVNTEAFF.

This clone was seen a single time. The chain carries TRBV7-2 and TRBJ1-1, with D perhaps TRBD1 (6 bases). The CDR3 sequence is 15 residues long. V was shortened by 1 base and J by 4 bases, with 13 bases between the two germline ends. The germline CDR1 and CDR2 sequences are SGHTA and FQGNSA. CDR3 amino acids: CASSLVSTGVTEAFF. The CDR3, as DNA: TGTGCCAGCAGCTTAGTTTCGACAGGAGTCACTGAAGCTTTCTTT.

The chain joins TRBV27 to TRBJ2-1; tentatively, D is TRBD1 (5 bases). CDR3 length equals 14 residues. Trimming removed 4 bases at V and 10 bases at J, with 17 bases between. Per the germline V gene, CDR1 is MNHEY and CDR2 is SMNVEV (reference sequence). Here the CDR3 reads CASSSSLLRGEQFF. The CDR3 nucleotides are TGTGCCAGCAGTTCCTCTTTACTAAGGGGAGAGCAGTTCTTC.

V gene TRBV28 combines with J gene TRBJ1-5, with 7 positions matching TRBD1. Germline V gives CDR1 MDHEN, CDR2 SYDVKM. V was clipped by 10 bases and J by 0 bases; unmatched bases: 12. The length of the CDR3 is 16 residues. The CDR3: CATRQGGPYSNQPQHF. CDR3 coding DNA: TGTGCCACCCGACAGGGTGGCCCATATAGCAATCAGCCCCAGCATTTT.

The chain combines TRBV11-2 with TRBJ2-7; D possibly corresponds to TRBD2 (7 bases). The germline CDR1 and CDR2 sequences are SGHAT and FQNNGV. The CDR3 spans 15 residues. The V end was cut by 1 base, the J end by 3 bases, with 13 bases between. As DNA, the CDR3 is TGTGCCAGCAGCTTAGGGCGGGGGCCAGACTACGAGCAGTACTTC. It codes for CASSLGRGPDYEQYF.

The gene calls are TRBV7-2 and TRBJ2-3, with 7 bases lining up with TRBD1. This CDR3 spans 15 amino acids. The germline V gene encodes CDR1 SGHTA and CDR2 FQGNSA. With V trimmed by 5 bases and J by 6 bases, 11 bases remained unmatched. DNA for the CDR3: TGTGCCAGCAGCCCAACAGGGGTGGTGGGCGATACGCAGTATTTT. This gives the protein CASSPTGVVGDTQYF.

This clone is a singleton in its sample. In DNA form, the CDR3 reads TGTGCCAGTAGTATCAGGGGCGGCACCGGGGAGCTGTTTTTT. Translated: CASSIRGGTGELFF. J is TRBJ2-2 and V is TRBV19, with D perhaps TRBD1 (6 bases). V dropped 3 bases and J dropped 4 bases, with 9 bases sitting between them. The germline CDR1 and CDR2 sequences are LNHDA and SQIVND (reference sequence). The CDR3 runs to 14 residues.

This clone was observed at least ten times. CDR3 in DNA: TGTGCCATCAGTTTAGCGGGAGGATATGACGAGCAGTACTTC. It is translated as CAISLAGGYDEQYF. The rearrangement links TRBV10-3 to TRBJ2-7, with 10 bases aligning to TRBD2. The length of the CDR3 is 14 residues. Germline V gene lookup returns CDR1 ENHRY and CDR2 SYGVKD. V shed 5 bases and J 5 bases; nucleotides not matched to a gene: 6.

The chain employs TRBV12-3 or TRBV12-4 and TRBJ2-7; maybe TRBD1 (5 bases). This CDR3 spans 13 amino acids. V shed 6 bases and J shed 3 bases, with 12 bases lying between them. The CDR3 DNA is TGTGCCAGCAGGCCAGGGCAGAGCTACGAGCAGTACTTC. It specifies CASRPGQSYEQYF.

The V call is TRBV18, the J call TRBJ1-6; D is ambiguous. Trimming removed 2 bases from V and 9 bases from J, with 11 bases in between. Germline V lookup: CDR1 KGHSH, CDR2 LQKENI. The CDR3 loop spans 14 amino acids. CDR3 nucleotide sequence: TGTGCCAGCTCACCAGGCTCTCGGGGTTCACCCCTCCACTTT. It encodes CASSPGSRGSPLHF.

CDR3 loop: CASSKVADSQTYGYTF. The CDR3, as DNA: TGTGCCAGCAGCAAAGTCGCGGACTCCCAGACCTATGGCTACACCTTC. The chain has TRBV21-1 and TRBJ1-2. TRBV21-1 is a listed pseudogene. The CDR3 spans 16 residues.

V usage is TRBV30 and J usage is TRBJ2-3, with TRBD1 identical over 7 bases. The V segment lost 1 base and the J segment 0 bases; nucleotides outside the gene matches: 7. The CDR3 is 16 residues long. Germline lookup yields CDR1 GTSNPN and CDR2 SVGIG (reference sequence). In DNA form, the CDR3 reads TGTGCCTGGAGTGCTGGGACAGAATTTAGCACAGATACGCAGTATTTT. Translation: CAWSAGTEFSTDTQYF.

This clone has a single count. This chain connects TRBV28 to TRBJ1-2, with a weak D call TRBD1 (5 bases). Per germline, CDR1 MDHEN and CDR2 SYDVKM. This CDR3 comprises 16 residues. V lost 0 bases and J lost 8, with 19 bases in between. CDR3 sequence reads: CASSLWAGLGLGGYTF. CDR3 bases: TGTGCCAGCAGTTTATGGGCAGGGTTGGGGTTGGGCGGCTACACCTTC.

The table lists this clone with many counts. The gene calls are TRBV7-9 and TRBJ2-3, with D possibly matching TRBD1 (8 bases). The germline CDR1 and CDR2 sequences are SEHNR and FQNEAQ (reference sequence). V was cut by 4 bases and J by 1 base, with 21 bases left in between. The CDR3 extends over 18 amino acids. CDR3 coding DNA: TGTGCCAGCAGCTCCAGAATCGACAGGGGAGGGGGCACAGATACGCAGTATTTT. It codes for CASSSRIDRGGGTDTQYF.